This T cell receptor beta chain stems from a study of cytomegalovirus exposure and HLA in healthy donors (TCRdb year 2017). Regarding the research as a whole: An earlier analysis of approximately 550 of the donors reported 250 to 300 Gb of sequence data and around 120 million unique TCR beta sequences from about 179 million T cells. The study used immunosequencing to profile the T cell repertoires of several hundred subjects and linked those repertoires to cytomegalovirus serostatus. The number of typed donors differed by locus: about 620-640 for A, B, C, DRB1 and DQB1; about 520 for DQA1; approximately 600 for DPA1; and around 470 for DPB1. An early release covering over 500 HLA-typed donors comprised roughly 300 gigabases of sequencing data and around 80 million unique TCR sequences. Genome-wide SNP genotypes for about three fifths of the roughly 700 donors were used in a later genetic analysis, which treated that subset as a discovery cohort. Rather than using new phenotypic data, the later analysis identified candidate immune exposures from TCR beta sequences and from how often those sequences occurred across donors. To predict cytomegalovirus infection status, the study combined high-throughput TCR immunosequencing, statistical association of individual TCRs with disease status, and machine learning. An earlier analysis of around 580 of the donors used high-throughput TCR beta sequencing to judge whether each TCR beta V gene segment behaved as functional or pseudogenic. All discovery cohort repertoires had been generated on a single sequencing platform. The study aimed to test whether signatures of past pathogen exposure could be identified by cataloging public T cell receptors. Besides the first cohort of around 670 subjects, a separate validation cohort made up of some 110 different subjects was used. The genetic ancestry cluster associated with self-reported Caucasian donors included 70% to 85% of the roughly 410 genotyped donors. Several DR-DQ haplotypes were treated as single units for association and clustering because of strong linkage in the cohort. To study patterns of TCR occurrence, a later analysis re-analyzed previously published TCR beta repertoires from several hundred donors and added high-resolution HLA genotyping. Class I and class II HLA loci were covered by the typing at four-digit resolution. On average, about 240,000 unique TCR beta nucleotide sequences were sequenced per donor among roughly 430 genotyped donors of the cohort, with roughly 20% of those sequences being non-productive. Donor age, sex, ethnicity and CMV serostatus were compiled alongside the repertoire data.

Receptors were amplified or captured by the immunoSEQ multiplex PCR assay. For the multiplex PCR, a mixture combining 60 forward primers for TCR Vbeta segments and 13 reverse primers for TCR Jbeta segments was used. A multiplex PCR assay on genomic DNA amplified the CDR3 region of rearranged TCR beta genes. The Illumina HiSeq System was used to sequence the amplified TCR beta libraries as 87-base-pair reads. As for how the authors treated the data: A later analysis counted approximately 84 million unique TCR beta chains across the 550 to 700 repertoires, and 9.5 million to 11 million of these chains were shared by at least two donors. A nearest-neighbor algorithm error-corrected the raw reads and collapsed the reads into unique sequences, merging closely related sequences to remove PCR and sequencing errors. Alignment of CDR3 sequences to IMGT reference sequences was used to assign V, D and J gene segments. Each retained sequence needed at least a six-nucleotide match to both a V gene segment and a J gene segment. A rearrangement counted as productive if the CDR3 had no stop codons and remained in frame with V and J, and every other rearrangement counted as non-productive. Following IMGT convention, CDR3 was defined as the stretch from the second conserved V-encoded cysteine to the conserved J-encoded phenylalanine. Sequences without an unambiguous match to a single V gene segment were excluded from the earlier analysis of approximately 560 of the donors. In an earlier analysis of around 590 of the donors, a V segment was called functional when productive rearrangements were above 56.7%, and segregating when the standard deviation between donors exceeded 5%. A statistical classification framework was developed to diagnose cytomegalovirus status using the catalog of TCR beta chain sequences. V and J gene assignment, in a later analysis, came from comparing TCR nucleotide sequences with IMGT/GENE-DB human TR gene sequences. In a later analysis, CDR3 sequences and most-parsimonious VDJ recombination scenarios were assigned using the TCRdist pipeline. In a later analysis, each TCR beta chain was defined by its CDR3 amino acid sequence together with its V-gene family, and reads without a unique V-gene family were excluded. A later analysis removed roughly 590 highly shared, low-generation-probability nucleotide sequences to deal with suspected cross-contamination and a sequencing artifact. A later analysis calculated a clonal expansion index for each public chain from normalized within-repertoire ranks of inferred template counts. A later analysis computed generation probabilities with a VDJ recombination model fitted to out-of-frame rearrangements, and checked the results against IGoR. In a later analysis, TCR-TCR, TCR-HLA and TCR-CMV co-occurrence was scored with hypergeometric tests, and a repertoire-size bias correction was applied to TCR pairs. In a later analysis, false discovery rates were estimated by permuting HLA or CMV assignments 20 times. A later analysis grouped co-occurring TCRs with DBSCAN, adding TCRdist sequence similarity when clustering within HLA-allele-positive subsets. Repertoires with fewer than 30,000 or more than 120,000 public chains were left out of co-occurrence clustering, as were about 5 repertoires with anomalous nucleotide sharing. In TCRdb, the immuneACCESS table is reduced to in-frame sequences with V and J assigned. These tables do not hold every clone; where another copy was compared, an unresolved V gene accounts for under half, and the others remain unexplained. That table furnishes V, J and clone size, whereas the DNA furnished D and trimming. A total of about 180,000 clones appear in this sample, around 80% of them only once. The ten largest clones add up to 1.5% to 2% of the sample.

As concerns this clone: Its antigen remains undetermined. No much larger clone exists at a distance of one base, and base qualities are not known.

In total, over 600 healthy bone marrow donors made up the cohort. All cohort members were sampled while nominally healthy, although unrecorded immune exposures were likely present. The donor tested CMV seronegative, placing the donor among the 300 to 400 seronegative members of the cohort. Every donor gave a peripheral blood sample, and the peripheral blood mononuclear cells from that sample were used for TCR beta sequencing. The Qiagen DNeasy Blood Extraction Kit was used to extract genomic DNA from the blood cell samples. The CDR3 has 14 amino acids, counting the end cysteine and phenylalanine. The DNA shown is the 42-base CDR3, in frame from base 1. V is clipped by 5 bases and J by 4 bases, and the sequence between their germline boundaries is 14 bases long. CDR1 SSHAT and CDR2 FNYEAQ were looked up in the germline V gene (reference sequence). What the work shows at the level of the full study, not this receptor alone: A further reported finding was that TCR beta sequences accurately predicted the HLA-A and HLA-B alleles for most subjects in the first cohort. A later analysis found that most CMV-associated TCR beta chains appeared HLA-restricted, with HLA associations seemingly driven largely by CMV exposure. For the cohort, immune exposure information was limited to CMV serostatus. In vitro tests confirmed that a few of the cytomegalovirus-associated TCR beta chains recognize cytomegalovirus antigens. An association between a missense DCLRE1C variant and V-gene and J-gene trimming of TCR beta chains was found in a later genetic analysis and replicated in an independent cohort. A later analysis found that HLA-associated TCR beta chains were more clonally expanded and had lower generation probabilities than equally common non-associated chains. According to a later genetic analysis, donors in an Asian-associated ancestry cluster had fewer N-insertions in productive TCRs than the roughly 670-donor mean. Linkage disequilibrium might explain the correlated functional status among segregating V segments, but an unknown experimental factor could not be ruled out. Assigning TCR associations to individual alleles was difficult when HLA alleles, especially DR and DQ, strongly co-occurred. Because the 87-base-pair reads could not distinguish some IMGT-functional V segments, including TRBV6-2 and TRBV6-3, those segments were excluded. According to a later analysis, parvovirus B19, influenza, CMV and Epstein-Barr virus appeared linked to several top co-occurrence clusters. A total of 164 TCR beta chains were listed by the study as associated with cytomegalovirus. A later analysis associated 17,000 or so TCR beta sequences with specific HLA alleles at a false discovery rate of 0.05. Roughly uniform sequencing depth across donors was assumed in presence/absence analyses, although this assumption may not hold. The authors suggested that the approach could potentially be generalized to other disease states and immunological phenotypes. Because HLA typing was missing for some donors at each locus, association tests included only the typed subset. Only TCR beta chains were sequenced in this cohort, and the absence of alpha or paired-chain data limited detectable features. Cytomegalovirus status was reported to be diagnosed by the classifier with high specificity and sensitivity in both the original and validation cohorts. A cluster of highly shared sequence variants was judged likely to represent a technical artifact of the sequencing pipeline. Because counts were too low, some 17 rarely observed V segments, including chromosome 9 orphons, were left out of the earlier analysis of 500 to 650 of the donors. In a later analysis, the rate of TCR association differed among HLA loci, with DRB1 alleles having the most associated TCRs and HLA-C alleles having the fewest. Across donors, most TCR sequences were observed very rarely, whereas some public TCRs were present in many individuals. Broadly in line with IMGT annotations, most TCR beta V segments showed up in productive rearrangements about 87% or about 30% of the time in an earlier analysis of approximately 640 of the donors.

The rearranged chain carries TRBV7-7 and TRBJ2-5, and possibly TRBD2, on 7 matching bases. This sequence originates from a woman aged 25 to 39 in good health and CMV-seronegative. The sequenced material came from PBMCs. The DNA is TGTGCCAGCAGCGGGCAGGGGAGGGGAGAGACCCAGTACTTC. Translated, this gives CASSGQGRGETQYF.